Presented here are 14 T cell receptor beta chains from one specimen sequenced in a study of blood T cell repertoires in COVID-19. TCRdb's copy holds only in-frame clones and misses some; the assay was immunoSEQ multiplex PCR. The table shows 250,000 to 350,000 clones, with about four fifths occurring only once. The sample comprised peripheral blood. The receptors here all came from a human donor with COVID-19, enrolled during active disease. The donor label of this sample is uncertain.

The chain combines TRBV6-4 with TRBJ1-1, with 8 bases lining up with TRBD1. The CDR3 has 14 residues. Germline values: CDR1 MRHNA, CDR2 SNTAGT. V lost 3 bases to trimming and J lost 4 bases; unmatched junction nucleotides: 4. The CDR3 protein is CASSESGGGTEAFF. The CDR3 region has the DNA TGTGCCAGCAGTGAATCAGGGGGCGGCACTGAAGCTTTCTTT.

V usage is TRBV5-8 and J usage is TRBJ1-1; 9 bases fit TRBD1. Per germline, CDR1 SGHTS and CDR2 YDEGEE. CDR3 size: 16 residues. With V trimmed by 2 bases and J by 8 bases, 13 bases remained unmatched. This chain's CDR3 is CASSFDWGTGFKEAFF. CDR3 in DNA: TGTGCCAGCAGCTTTGATTGGGGGACAGGGTTTAAAGAAGCTTTCTTT.

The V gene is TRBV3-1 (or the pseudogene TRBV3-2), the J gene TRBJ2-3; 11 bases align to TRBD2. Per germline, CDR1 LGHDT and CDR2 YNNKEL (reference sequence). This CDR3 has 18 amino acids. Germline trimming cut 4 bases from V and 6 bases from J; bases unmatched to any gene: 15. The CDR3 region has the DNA TGTGCCAGCAGCCGAACGACCGGGACTAGCGGCCCCCGGGATACGCAGTATTTT. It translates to CASSRTTGTSGPRDTQYF.

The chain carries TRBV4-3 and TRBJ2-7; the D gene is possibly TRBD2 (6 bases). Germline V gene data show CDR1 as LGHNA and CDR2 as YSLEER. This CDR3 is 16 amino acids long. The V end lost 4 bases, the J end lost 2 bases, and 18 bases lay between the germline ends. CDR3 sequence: CASSPRQGGATYEQYF. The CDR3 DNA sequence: TGCGCCAGCAGCCCCCGTCAGGGCGGGGCGACCTACGAGCAGTACTTC.

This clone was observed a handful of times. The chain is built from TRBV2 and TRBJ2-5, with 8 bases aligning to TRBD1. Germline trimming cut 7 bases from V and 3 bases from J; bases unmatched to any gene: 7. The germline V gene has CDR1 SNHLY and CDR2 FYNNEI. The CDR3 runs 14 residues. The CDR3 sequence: CASTSDRGEETQYF. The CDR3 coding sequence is TGTGCCAGCACCTCAGACAGGGGTGAAGAGACCCAGTACTTC. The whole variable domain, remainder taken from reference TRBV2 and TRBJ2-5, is EPEVTQTPSHQVTQMGQEVILRCVPISNHLYFYWYRQILGQKVEFLVSFYNNEISEKSEIFDDQFSVERPDGSNFTLKIRSTKLEDSAMYFCASTSDRGEETQYFGPGTRLLVL.

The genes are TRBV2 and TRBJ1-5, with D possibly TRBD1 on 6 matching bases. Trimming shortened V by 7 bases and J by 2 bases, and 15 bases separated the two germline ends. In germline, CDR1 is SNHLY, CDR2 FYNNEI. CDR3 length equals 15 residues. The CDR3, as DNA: TGTGCCAGCACTGGTAACAGGGACGGCAATCAGCCCCAGCATTTT. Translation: CASTGNRDGNQPQHF.

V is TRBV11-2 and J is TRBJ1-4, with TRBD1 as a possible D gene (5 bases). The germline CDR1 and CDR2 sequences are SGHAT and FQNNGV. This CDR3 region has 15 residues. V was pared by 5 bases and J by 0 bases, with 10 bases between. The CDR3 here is CASSQGGATNEKLFF. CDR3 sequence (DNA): TGTGCCAGCAGCCAAGGAGGGGCAACTAATGAAAAACTGTTTTTT.

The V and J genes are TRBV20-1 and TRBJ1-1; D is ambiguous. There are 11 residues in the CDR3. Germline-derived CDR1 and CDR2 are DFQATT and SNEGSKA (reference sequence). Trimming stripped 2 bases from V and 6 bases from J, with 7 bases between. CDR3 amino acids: CSARLTAEAFF. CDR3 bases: TGCAGTGCTAGACTTACAGCTGAAGCTTTCTTT.

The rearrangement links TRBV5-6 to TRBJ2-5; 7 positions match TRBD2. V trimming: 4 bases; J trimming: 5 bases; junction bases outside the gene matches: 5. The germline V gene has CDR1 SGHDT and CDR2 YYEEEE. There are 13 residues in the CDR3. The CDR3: CASSPDGGETQYF. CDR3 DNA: TGTGCCAGCAGCCCGGACGGGGGGGAGACCCAGTACTTC.

The CDR3 spells CASSLYGLRGETQYF. The CDR3 nucleotides are TGTGCCAGCAGTTTATACGGACTCAGGGGGGAGACCCAGTACTTC. The chain links TRBV27 to TRBJ2-5; the match to TRBD1 covers 7 bases. The CDR3 has 15 residues. V was clipped by 1 base and J by 5 bases; unmatched bases: 7. Per germline, CDR1 MNHEY and CDR2 SMNVEV (reference sequence).

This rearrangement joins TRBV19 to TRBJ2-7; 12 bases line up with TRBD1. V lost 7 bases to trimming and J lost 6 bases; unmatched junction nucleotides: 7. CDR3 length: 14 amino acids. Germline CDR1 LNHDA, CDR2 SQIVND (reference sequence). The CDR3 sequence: CASTPGQGAGEQYF. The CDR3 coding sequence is TGTGCCAGTACCCCGGGACAGGGGGCAGGCGAGCAGTACTTC.

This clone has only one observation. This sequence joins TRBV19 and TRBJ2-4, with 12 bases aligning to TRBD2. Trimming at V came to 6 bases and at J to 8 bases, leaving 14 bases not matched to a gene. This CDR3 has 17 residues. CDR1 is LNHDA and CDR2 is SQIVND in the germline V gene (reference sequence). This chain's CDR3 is CASRTSRLAGAQDIQYF. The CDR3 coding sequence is TGTGCCAGTAGAACCTCCCGACTAGCGGGAGCTCAGGACATTCAGTACTTC. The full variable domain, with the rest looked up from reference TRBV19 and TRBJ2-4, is DGGITQSPKYLFRKEGQNVTLSCEQNLNHDAMYWYRQDPGQGLRLIYYSQIVNDFQKGDIAEGYSVSREKKESFPLTVTSAQKNPTAFYLCASRTSRLAGAQDIQYFGAGTRLSVL.

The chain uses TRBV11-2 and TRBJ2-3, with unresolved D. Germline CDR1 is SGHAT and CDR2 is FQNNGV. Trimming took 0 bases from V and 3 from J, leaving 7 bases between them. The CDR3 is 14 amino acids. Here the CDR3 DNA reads TGTGCCAGCAGCTTAGAACGGGTTACAGATACGCAGTATTTT. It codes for CASSLERVTDTQYF.

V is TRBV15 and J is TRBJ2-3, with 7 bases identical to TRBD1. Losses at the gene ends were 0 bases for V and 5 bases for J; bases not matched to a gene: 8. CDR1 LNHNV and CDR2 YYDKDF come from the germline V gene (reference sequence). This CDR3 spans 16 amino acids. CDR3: CATSRDDRVLGDTQYF. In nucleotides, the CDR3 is TGTGCCACCAGCAGAGATGACAGGGTTTTGGGAGATACGCAGTATTTT.